The 26 T cell receptor beta chains in this list originate from one sample, sequenced in a study of beta chain features in type 1 diabetes. The antigens for these receptors are not known. Study-wide points: For Type 1 diabetes patients, all four CD4+ subsets carried TCRB CDR3s that were moderately but significantly shorter.

The authors reverse transcribed all of the isolated RNA, so sequencing captured expressed TCRB transcripts. The protocol was immunoSEQ multiplex PCR, while the TCRdb copy is restricted to in-frame clones and leaves out a portion. The sample has a few hundred thousand clones, roughly 17% seen once. Sequenced: naive CD4+ T cells from blood. All receptors come from a young man with type 1 diabetes.

This clone was found a few times. The chain carries TRBV9 and TRBJ2-1; 8 nucleotides line up with TRBD2. From germline, CDR1 is SGDLS and CDR2 YYNGEE. After removal of 3 bases from V and 7 bases from J, the junction contained 15 bases not matched to a gene. The CDR3 length is 17 residues. The CDR3, as DNA: TGTGCCAGCAGCGCCACCCGGCTCGGGAGGGCCGTGAATGAGCAGTTCTTC. Its translation is CASSATRLGRAVNEQFF.

The chain has TRBV28 and TRBJ2-7; TRBD2 might be the D (6 bases). The V end lost 8 bases, the J end lost 3 bases, and 17 bases lay between the germline ends. In germline, CDR1 is MDHEN, CDR2 SYDVKM. The CDR3 sequence is 14 residues long. The CDR3 loop reads CASAPGSILYEQYF. The CDR3 DNA follows: TGTGCCAGCGCCCCCGGGAGCATCCTCTACGAGCAGTACTTC. The whole variable domain, filled in from reference TRBV28 and TRBJ2-7, reads DVKVTQSSRYLVKRTGEKVFLECVQDMDHENMFWYRQDPGLGLRLIYFSYDVKMKEKGDIPEGYSVSREKKERFSLILESASTNQTSMYLCASAPGSILYEQYFGPGTRLTVT.

This clone was observed a handful of times. V and J are TRBV5-1 and TRBJ2-1; no clear D gene. The CDR3 covers 15 residues. V gave up 0 bases and J gave up 7 bases, with 14 bases separating them. Germline V CDR1 and CDR2: SGHRS, YFSETQ. This chain's CDR3 is CASSLESAVRNEQFF. In nucleotides, the CDR3 is TGCGCCAGCAGCTTGGAGTCTGCGGTAAGGAATGAGCAGTTCTTC. Filled out from reference TRBV5-1 and TRBJ2-1, the complete variable domain reads KAGVTQTPRYLIKTRGQQVTLSCSPISGHRSVSWYQQTPGQGLQFLFEYFSETQRNKGNFPGRFSGRQFSNSRSEMNVSTLELGDSALYLCASSLESAVRNEQFFGPGTRLTVL.

This chain connects TRBV14 to TRBJ2-1, with unresolved D. The ends were cut back, 4 bases at V and 6 bases at J, with 4 bases in the middle. The CDR3 covers 11 residues. CDR1 and CDR2 (germline): SGHDN, FVKESK. The CDR3 bases are TGTGCCAGCAGCCCTAGCAATGAGCAGTTCTTC. It encodes CASSPSNEQFF.

This clone has more than one count but fewer than ten. The V and J genes are TRBV25-1 and TRBJ2-3, with 8 bases matching TRBD1. This CDR3 is 14 amino acids long. Germline V lookup: CDR1 MGHDK, CDR2 SYGVNS. The V gene end was trimmed by 4 bases and the J gene end by 6 bases; junction bases not matched to a gene: 6. CDR3 protein: CASSAQGAGDTQYF. As DNA, the CDR3 is TGTGCCAGCAGTGCGCAGGGGGCGGGGGATACGCAGTATTTT.

The chain uses TRBV7-2 and TRBJ1-1; a weak D match, TRBD1 (6 bases). The V gene lost 6 bases and the J gene lost 8 bases, with 13 bases spanning the gap. The CDR3 is 12 residues long. Germline CDR1 SGHTA, CDR2 FQGNSA. The CDR3 DNA follows: TGTGCCAGCAGGAACTCCGGGACAGAAGCTTTCTTT. This encodes CASRNSGTEAFF.

This chain uses TRBV9 with TRBJ2-3, with 7 bases that match TRBD1. The CDR3 extends over 13 amino acids. Germline CDR1 SGDLS, CDR2 YYNGEE. V lost 3 bases, J lost 6 bases, and 4 bases stayed unmatched. The CDR3 DNA reads TGTGCCAGCAGCGGAACAGGGGAGGATACGCAGTATTTT. As protein: CASSGTGEDTQYF. Combining the CDR3 with reference TRBV9 and TRBJ2-3 gives the whole variable domain DSGVTQTPKHLITATGQRVTLRCSPRSGDLSVYWYQQSLDQGLQFLIQYYNGEERAKGNILERFSAQQFPDLHSELNLSSLELGDSALYFCASSGTGEDTQYFGPGTRLTVL.

CDR3 coding DNA: TGTGCCAGCAGTCTCGGAGATACGCAGTATTTT. Amino acid sequence: CASSLGDTQYF. V and J are TRBV9 and TRBJ2-3; D not certain. Trimming took 5 bases from V and 5 from J, leaving 6 bases between them. In germline, CDR1 is SGDLS, CDR2 YYNGEE. This CDR3 spans 11 amino acids.

A few counts support this clone. V usage is TRBV25-1 and J usage is TRBJ1-1; no firm D call. Trimming cost V 6 bases and J 3 bases, with 17 bases left between them. The CDR3 is 15 amino acids. Germline values: CDR1 MGHDK, CDR2 SYGVNS. CDR3 in amino acids: CASSAPRGLDTEAFF. CDR3 coding DNA: TGTGCCAGCAGCGCTCCGCGAGGGTTGGACACTGAAGCTTTCTTT.

V gene TRBV10-3 combines with J gene TRBJ2-2; tentatively, D is TRBD1 (5 bases). The germline V gene has CDR1 ENHRY and CDR2 SYGVKD. The CDR3 sequence is 13 residues long. The ends were cut back, 6 bases at V and 3 bases at J, with 8 bases in the middle. This CDR3 is CAISVQDTGELFF. The CDR3 bases are TGTGCCATCAGCGTACAGGACACCGGGGAGCTGTTTTTT.

In this sample, this clone turned up a few times. The chain uses TRBV11-2 and TRBJ2-3; 8 bases are shared with TRBD2. J lost 3 bases, V lost 1 base, and 6 bases had no gene match. Germline-derived CDR1 and CDR2 are SGHAT and FQNNGV. The CDR3 has 16 amino acids. The DNA for the CDR3 is TGTGCCAGCAGCTTAGCAGCGGGAGCTTTGACAGATACGCAGTATTTT. This gives the protein CASSLAAGALTDTQYF.

V gene TRBV4-1 combines with J gene TRBJ2-1, with D possibly called TRBD1 or TRBD2 (5 bases each). Germline CDR1 and CDR2: MGHRA and YSYEKL. The V end was cut by 5 bases, the J end by 6 bases, with 14 bases between. CDR3 length: 14 amino acids. As DNA, the CDR3 is TGCGCCAGCAGCAACCGGGACCTGGCCAATGAGCAGTTCTTC. As protein: CASSNRDLANEQFF.

In its sample, this clone was seen a few times. J is TRBJ2-3 and V is TRBV7-2; D ambiguous. The CDR3 totals 13 residues. Looked up from germline, CDR1 is SGHTA and CDR2 is FQGNSA. The germline V and J ends were trimmed by 5 bases and 4 bases, with 10 bases remaining between them. The CDR3 protein is CASSIAGADTQYF. DNA for the CDR3: TGTGCCAGCAGCATCGCAGGTGCAGATACGCAGTATTTT.

This clone was seen a handful of times. The junction and the germline gene differ at one end; a read error may be behind it. The chain combines TRBV7-7 with TRBJ2-1, with 11 bases aligning to TRBD2. Germline V gene sequence: CDR1 SSHAT, CDR2 FNYEAQ (reference sequence). CDR3 size: 14 residues. CDR3 in amino acids: CASSLTRTSGEQFF. The CDR3 DNA reads TGTGCTAGCAGCCTTACCCGGACTAGCGGGGAGCAGTTCTTC.

There are a few counts of this clone. The V gene is TRBV15, the J gene TRBJ2-7; unclear D gene. The ends were cut back, 0 bases at V and 2 bases at J, with 11 bases in the middle. This CDR3 has 15 amino acids. CDR1 is LNHNV and CDR2 is YYDKDF in the germline V gene (reference sequence). The CDR3 here is CATSRDRGGPYEQYF. The CDR3 nucleotides read TGTGCCACCAGCAGAGATAGAGGCGGACCCTACGAGCAGTACTTC.

This clone was seen a few times. This chain joins TRBV27 and TRBJ2-7, with 10 bases identical to TRBD1. With 9 bases clipped from V and 3 bases from J, the junction kept 5 bases outside the gene matches. Germline V gene lookup returns CDR1 MNHEY and CDR2 SMNVEV (reference sequence). The CDR3 has 13 amino acids. CDR3 coding DNA: TGTGCCAGGGATAGGGACAGGGGCTACGAGCAGTACTTC. Residues: CARDRDRGYEQYF.

J is TRBJ2-3 and V is TRBV9, with 13 bases fitting TRBD2. The CDR3 length is 16 residues. V shed 3 bases and J 3 bases; nucleotides not matched to a gene: 4. Germline lookup yields CDR1 SGDLS and CDR2 YYNGEE. CDR3 amino acids: CASSETSGRPTDTQYF. DNA of the CDR3: TGTGCCAGCAGCGAGACTAGCGGGAGGCCAACAGATACGCAGTATTTT.

The table lists this clone with a few counts. V usage is TRBV5-1 and J usage is TRBJ2-7; D tentatively fits TRBD1 or TRBD2 (5 bases each). Germline CDR1 SGHRS, CDR2 YFSETQ. The ends were cut back, 3 bases at V and 7 bases at J, with 17 bases in the middle. This CDR3 contains 14 residues. As DNA, the CDR3 is TGCGCCAGCAGCTCAGGGACGGCCCGAGAAGAGCAGTACTTC. It yields the protein CASSSGTAREEQYF.

The chain links TRBV20-1 to TRBJ2-1; D assignment may be TRBD1 or TRBD2 (5 bases each). Trimming took off 5 bases at V and 15 bases at J, with 11 bases between the two ends. The CDR3 runs 9 residues. Germline CDR1 is DFQATT and CDR2 is SNEGSKA (reference sequence). CDR3 sequence reads: CSAPGTLFF. CDR3 coding DNA: TGCAGTGCTCCGGGGACCTTGTTCTTC.

The sample holds a few counts of this clone. The chain recombines TRBV7-2 with TRBJ2-3, with 8 positions matching TRBD2. The CDR3 runs to 14 residues. V lost 5 bases and J lost 0; bases outside the gene matches: 1. Germline assignment: CDR1 SGHTA and CDR2 FQGNSA. As DNA, the CDR3 is TGTGCCAGCAGCGGGACTAGGAGCACAGATACGCAGTATTTT. Its protein is CASSGTRSTDTQYF.

This clone was counted only a few times. This chain uses TRBV29-1 with TRBJ1-1; no definite D call. The germline V gene encodes CDR1 SQVTM and CDR2 ANQGSEA. V dropped 3 bases and J dropped 11 bases, with 4 bases sitting between them. CDR3 length: 8 residues. CDR3 protein: CSVEKAFF. The CDR3 DNA follows: TGCAGCGTTGAGAAGGCTTTCTTT. The complete variable domain, with remaining parts taken from reference TRBV29-1 and TRBJ1-1, reads SAVISQKPSRDICQRGTSLTIQCQVDSQVTMMFWYRQQPGQSLTLIATANQGSEATYESGFVIDKFPISRPNLTFSTLTVSNMSPEDSSIYLCSVEKAFFGQGTRLTVV.

This clone was observed a few times. The chain uses TRBV29-1 and TRBJ2-6; D unclear. The CDR3 is made up of 14 amino acids. Germline lookup yields CDR1 SQVTM and CDR2 ANQGSEA. V lost 4 bases and J lost 0, with 7 bases in between. The CDR3 reads CSVAGPSGANVLTF. DNA for the CDR3: TGCAGCGTTGCGGGCCCCTCTGGGGCCAACGTCCTGACTTTC.

J is TRBJ2-3 and V is TRBV7-3; TRBD2 agrees at 8 bases. The germline V gene has CDR1 SGHTA and CDR2 FQGTGA. The CDR3 has 16 residues. J gave up 2 bases and V 1 base, and 5 bases lay outside the gene matches. The CDR3 DNA reads as TGTGCCAGCAGCTTAAATAGCGGGGCCGCCACAGATACGCAGTATTTT. Translating it yields CASSLNSGAATDTQYF.

A few counts support this clone. The chain is built from TRBV7-6 and TRBJ2-3; D not certain. Trimming cost V 5 bases and J 0 bases, with 12 bases left between them. The CDR3 covers 15 residues. Germline CDR1 reads SGHVS; CDR2 reads FNYEAQ. The CDR3 bases are TGTGCCAGCAGCCCCTTCCGCGGCAGCACAGATACGCAGTATTTT. The encoded protein is CASSPFRGSTDTQYF. The full variable domain, in which reference TRBV7-6 and TRBJ2-3 provide the parts outside the CDR3, is GAGVSQSPRYKVTKRGQDVALRCDPISGHVSLYWYRQALGQGPEFLTYFNYEAQQDKSGLPNDRFSAERPEGSISTLTIQRTEQRDSAMYRCASSPFRGSTDTQYFGPGTRLTVL.

This clone was counted only a few times. The rearrangement links TRBV4-1 to TRBJ1-4; tentatively, D is TRBD1 (6 bases). Germline V gives CDR1 MGHRA, CDR2 YSYEKL. The CDR3 is 14 amino acids. The germline V and J ends were trimmed by 6 bases and 8 bases, with 16 bases remaining between them. CDR3 in amino acids: CASRRQDIAEKLFF. Here the CDR3 DNA reads TGCGCCAGCAGACGACAGGACATCGCGGAAAAACTGTTTTTT.

This chain links TRBV9 with TRBJ2-5; no clear D gene. Germline V lookup: CDR1 SGDLS, CDR2 YYNGEE. Trimming stripped 3 bases from V and 5 bases from J, with 26 bases between. The length of the CDR3 is 18 residues. The CDR3 DNA reads TGTGCCAGCAGCGGCACTGGGGTTGTCGGTGAAATTTATGAGACCCAGTACTTC. Translation gives CASSGTGVVGEIYETQYF.